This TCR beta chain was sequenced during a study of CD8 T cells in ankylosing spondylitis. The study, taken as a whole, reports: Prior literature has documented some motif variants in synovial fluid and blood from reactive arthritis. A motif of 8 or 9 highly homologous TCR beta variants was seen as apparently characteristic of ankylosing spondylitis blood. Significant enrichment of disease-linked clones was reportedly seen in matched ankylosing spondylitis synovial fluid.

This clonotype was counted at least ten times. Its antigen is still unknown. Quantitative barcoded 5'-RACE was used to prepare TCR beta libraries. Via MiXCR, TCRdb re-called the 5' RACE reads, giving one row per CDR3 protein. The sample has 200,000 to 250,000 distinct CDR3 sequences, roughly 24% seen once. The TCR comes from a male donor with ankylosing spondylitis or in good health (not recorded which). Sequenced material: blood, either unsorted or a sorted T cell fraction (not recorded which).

CDR3 coding DNA: TGTGCCAGCAGCGTAGTTAGCGTCGACGCTTCCGAGCAGTACTTC. It codes for CASSVVSVDASEQYF. The chain is built from TRBV9 and TRBJ2-7, with D possibly being TRBD2 (5 bases). Germline values: CDR1 SGDLS, CDR2 YYNGEE. The CDR3 is 15 residues long. Trimming took 0 bases from V and 6 from J, leaving 16 bases between them. Supplemented by reference TRBV9 and TRBJ2-7, the full variable domain reads DSGVTQTPKHLITATGQRVTLRCSPRSGDLSVYWYQQSLDQGLQFLIQYYNGEERAKGNILERFSAQQFPDLHSELNLSSLELGDSALYFCASSVVSVDASEQYFGPGTRLTVT.